One T cell receptor beta chain is described in this entry. This sample stems from a study of T cell clones after liver transplantation. Study summary: Timepoints were pre-transplant, pre-withdrawal, and after withdrawal was completed or failed.

The germline V gene has CDR1 SGHDT and CDR2 YYEEEE. The CDR3 runs 17 residues. Deletions cut 6 bases from V and 2 bases from J, with 21 bases between. Produced via immunoSEQ multiplex PCR; TCRdb's table is partial and in-frame only. The sample includes 75,000 to 85,000 clones, roughly 80% of them seen just once. This chain uses TRBV5-6 with TRBJ2-1; D gene uncertain. Sequenced here: CD4+ T cells from blood, sampled at the 22-month timepoint. The TCR originated in a human patient who received a liver transplant. Part of the T cells may come from the graft donor. The chain's CDR3 is CASITLRIAETYNEQFF. The CDR3, as DNA: TGTGCCAGCATCACGCTTAGAATAGCTGAGACCTACAATGAGCAGTTCTTC. The full variable domain, rest sourced from reference TRBV5-6 and TRBJ2-1, is DAGVTQSPTHLIKTRGQQVTLRCSPKSGHDTVSWYQQALGQGPQFIFQYYEEEERQRGNFPDRFSGHQFPNYSSELNVNALLLGDSALYLCASITLRIAETYNEQFFGPGTRLTVL.